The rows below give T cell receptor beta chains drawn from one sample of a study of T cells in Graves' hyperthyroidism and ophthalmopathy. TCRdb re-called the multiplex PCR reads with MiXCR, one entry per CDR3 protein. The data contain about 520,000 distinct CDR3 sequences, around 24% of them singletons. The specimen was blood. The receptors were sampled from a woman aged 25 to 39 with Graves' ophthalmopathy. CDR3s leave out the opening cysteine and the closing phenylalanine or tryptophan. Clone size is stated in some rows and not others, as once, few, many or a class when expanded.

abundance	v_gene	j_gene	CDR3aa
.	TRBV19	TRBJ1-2	ASSITGVNYGYT
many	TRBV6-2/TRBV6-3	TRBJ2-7	ASSYSHSAYEQY
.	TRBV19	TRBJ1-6	ASSPRAEYNSPLH
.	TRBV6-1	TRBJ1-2	ASGGRTRYGYT
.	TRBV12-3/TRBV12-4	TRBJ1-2	ASSLAAWGYGYT
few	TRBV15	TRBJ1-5	ATSEQVNQPQH
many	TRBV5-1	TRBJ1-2	ASSLDINYGYT
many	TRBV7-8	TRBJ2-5	ASSFRTAGQETQY
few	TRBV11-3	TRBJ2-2	ASSLTGGGTGELF
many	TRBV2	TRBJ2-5	ASYRGLRETQY